This T cell receptor (beta chain) was sequenced during a study of T cell responses to AZD1222 COVID-19 vaccine (dated by TCRdb to about 2021). About the full investigation: AZD1222 recipients given second doses at about 4 weeks or at about 12 weeks were pooled, since spike-specific TCR depth and breadth were not found to differ between the two schedules. Enrollment into the trials was organized by age into subgroups of 18-55, 56-69 and 70-plus years, and those subgroups contained roughly 150, 30 and 60 TCR-sequenced participants, respectively. A total of 230 to 250 trial participants underwent TCR sequencing, of whom 200 to 220 received two doses of AZD1222 and some 25 received two doses of the MenACWY control vaccine.

The study at large found these results: Conclusions about previously exposed vaccinees were limited because only a handful of AZD1222 recipients were SARS-CoV-2 seropositive at baseline. The 56-69-year group was small, and its depth increase did not reach significance, likely because of low power. Most participants were white British and females outnumbered males, and the authors suggested that clonal diversity may have been underestimated. After two AZD1222 doses, both the breadth and the depth of spike-specific TCRs were significantly higher than at day 0 and than in MenACWY recipients. Epitopes outside the regions mutated in the B.1.351 and B.1.1.7 variants were reportedly recognized by nearly half of the unique spike-specific TCRs. No day 14 peak-response samples were available, so repertoires were characterized only after the peak T cell response. Vaccine-associated CD4 TCRs spanned the whole spike protein, with dominant responses in regions 160-218 and 743-854.

The CDR3, cysteine through phenylalanine, is 13 amino acids long. The sequence is cut down to CDR3 DNA, 39 bases in frame from base 1. V is clipped by 0 bases and J by 5 bases, and the sequence between their germline boundaries is 5 bases long. The CDR1 and CDR2 encoded by the germline V gene are SGDLS and YYNGEE. Of note for this clone: No cognate antigen has been identified for it. No base quality information exists; no much larger clone differs at one position. Other DNA sequences in the sample encode the same CDR3.

The CDR3 regions of human TCRbeta chains were analyzed by immunosequencing. As for the authors' bioinformatics: TCRs in the repertoires were matched against a reference library of SARS-CoV-2-specific TCRs that had been generated with the MIRA antigen-specificity platform. Breadth meant the fraction of unique TCRs that were SARS-CoV-2-associated, whereas depth meant the fraction of total T cells that were SARS-CoV-2-associated. Each spike-specific TCR was assigned to its reactive spike region and to a CD4 or CD8 class using the MIRA data. Log10-transformed breadth and depth values were compared by one-way ANOVA with Sidak's multiple comparisons tests. The table comes from immuneACCESS by way of TCRdb, which keeps in-frame sequences with V and J called. Part of the clones is missing from these tables; in studies checked, under half for an unresolved V gene and the rest for unknown reasons. V, J and clone size derive from that table, while D and trimming were established from the DNA sequence. Present in this sample are around 170,000 clones, approximately 90% of which were seen just once. The leading ten clones occupy 4% to 5.5% of the sample.

The time point tag for this specimen amounts to: baseline before first vaccination. The vaccinee samples were drawn from two UK trials, COV001 and COV002, one of which was a single-blind randomized controlled phase 2/3 trial testing AZD1222 (ChAdOx1 nCoV-19) in healthy adults. For TCRbeta chain sequencing, PBMC samples from trial participants were taken at day 0 and at day 28 after the second dose. The sequence derives from an adult in good health. Sequenced here: peripheral blood, sampled on day 0 of AZD1222 vaccination. The chain links TRBV9 with TRBJ2-2, with the D gene not clear enough to name. The base sequence is TGTGCCAGCAGCGTAGTTGGAACCGGGGAGCTGTTTTTT. This codes for CASSVVGTGELFF. With the portions outside the CDR3 filled from the reference TRBV9 and TRBJ2-2 genes, the complete variable region becomes DSGVTQTPKHLITATGQRVTLRCSPRSGDLSVYWYQQSLDQGLQFLIQYYNGEERAKGNILERFSAQQFPDLHSELNLSSLELGDSALYFCASSVVGTGELFFGEGSRLTVL.